This is a list of T cell receptor beta chains from one sample in a study of post-analysis software for immune sequencing data. Via MiXCR, TCRdb re-called the PCR reads, giving one row per CDR3 protein. The sample lists 430,000 or so distinct CDR3 sequences, 39% occurring once. Material: blood. Receptors were obtained from a girl aged 2-10 years with multiple sclerosis. CDR3s include the opening cysteine and the closing phenylalanine or tryptophan. D genes are given only for firm matches. Clone size, where shown, is once, few, many, or a class for clones that have expanded.

size	V	D	J	CDR3	DNA
-	TRBV12-3/TRBV12-4	-	TRBJ2-3	CASSTDRFTDTQYF	TGTGCCAGCAGTACGGACAGATTCACAGATACGCAGTATTTT
-	TRBV28	TRBD1	TRBJ2-1	CASSSDRSRETQFF	TGTGCCAGCAGTTCGGACAGGTCTAGGGAGACCCAGTTCTTC
-	TRBV20-1	TRBD1	TRBJ2-7	CSARVSAGGPGEQYF	TGCAGTGCTAGAGTTTCGGCAGGGGGCCCGGGGGAGCAGTACTTC
-	TRBV12-3/TRBV12-4	TRBD1	TRBJ1-5	CASSLETGGVWSNQPQHF	TGTGCCAGCAGTTTAGAGACAGGGGGCGTGTGGAGCAATCAGCCCCAGCATTTT
few	TRBV28	-	TRBJ1-2	CASSFTTVYGYTF	TGTGCCAGCAGTTTTACCACGGTCTATGGCTACACCTTC
-	TRBV7-9	-	TRBJ2-5	CASSTRGATEETQYF	TGTGCCAGCAGCACCAGGGGGGCGACAGAAGAGACCCAGTACTTC
-	TRBV14	TRBD2	TRBJ2-1	CASSQAFGLAGGSSYNEQFF	TGTGCCAGCAGCCAAGCCTTCGGACTAGCGGGAGGTAGCTCCTACAATGAGCAGTTCTTC
-	TRBV20-1	-	TRBJ1-1	CSASRASRDTEAFF	TGCAGTGCTAGCAGGGCGTCTAGGGACACTGAAGCTTTCTTT
-	TRBV7-2	-	TRBJ2-1	CASSSRYSYNEQFF	TGTGCCAGCAGCTCTAGATACAGCTACAATGAGCAGTTCTTC
-	TRBV7-8	-	TRBJ2-4	CASSRTGNWGNIQYF	TGTGCCAGCAGCCGTACAGGGAATTGGGGAAACATTCAGTACTTC
-	TRBV7-2	-	TRBJ1-5	CASSLEPSRRLAWPQHF	TGTGCCAGCAGCTTAGAACCGAGCAGGCGTCTTGCCTGGCCCCAGCATTTT
-	TRBV27	-	TRBJ1-1	CASSHGGRNTEAFF	TGTGCCAGCAGTCACGGGGGAAGGAACACCGAAGCTTTCTTT
few	TRBV10-3	-	TRBJ2-3	CAISESGSRDTDTQYF	TGTGCCATCAGTGAGTCAGGGTCTAGGGACACAGATACGCAGTATTTT
many	TRBV6-5	-	TRBJ2-1	CASSRAEVSYNEQFF	TGTGCCAGCAGTCGCGCGGAAGTCTCCTACAATGAGCAGTTCTTC
-	TRBV12-3/TRBV12-4	TRBD2	TRBJ2-1	CASSRLAGAIPYNEQFF	TGCGCCAGCAGCCGACTAGCGGGGGCCATTCCTTACAATGAGCAGTTCTTC
-	TRBV18	-	TRBJ1-2	CASSEHPNYGYTF	TGTGCCAGCTCAGAACATCCTAACTATGGCTACACCTTC
few	TRBV24-1	-	TRBJ2-1	CATSRVNEQFF	TGTGCCACCAGTAGAGTCAATGAGCAGTTCTTC
few	TRBV5-1	TRBD2	TRBJ2-1	CASSHYPSGRAYNEQFF	TGCGCCAGCAGCCATTACCCTAGCGGGAGGGCCTACAATGAGCAGTTCTTC
-	TRBV20-1	-	TRBJ1-5	CSASRGDYSNQPQHF	TGCAGTGCTAGCCGAGGGGACTATAGCAATCAGCCCCAGCATTTT
-	TRBV7-7	TRBD1	TRBJ2-1	CASSPIGQGAEMARETQFF	TGTGCTAGCAGCCCTATAGGACAGGGGGCGGAAATGGCACGAGAGACCCAGTTCTTC
-	TRBV12-3/TRBV12-4	TRBD1	TRBJ1-1	CASSGDRVETEAFF	TGTGCCAGCAGTGGCGACAGGGTAGAAACTGAAGCTTTCTTT
-	TRBV18	-	TRBJ2-7	CASSPGSRGKTYEQYF	TGTGCCAGCTCACCAGGGTCCAGGGGCAAAACCTACGAGCAGTACTTC
-	TRBV2	TRBD2	TRBJ2-7	CASSEVGGKFYEQYF	TGTGCCAGCAGTGAAGTGGGGGGGAAATTCTACGAGCAGTACTTC
few	TRBV13	TRBD1	TRBJ2-7	CASSLLDRAAYEQYF	TGTGCCAGCAGTCTCCTCGACAGGGCGGCCTACGAGCAGTACTTC
-	TRBV12-5	-	TRBJ2-1	CASGFQGNYNEQFF	TGTGCTAGTGGTTTTCAGGGAAACTACAATGAGCAGTTCTTC
-	TRBV12-3/TRBV12-4	-	TRBJ1-2	CASSLGRTLYGYTF	TGTGCCAGCAGTTTGGGAAGGACCCTCTATGGCTACACCTTC
-	TRBV12-3/TRBV12-4	TRBD2	TRBJ2-4	CASSFAGLAGGPGVIQYF	TGTGCCAGCAGCTTCGCGGGACTAGCGGGAGGGCCGGGGGTCATTCAGTACTTC
-	TRBV2	-	TRBJ1-1	CVSMFLLNTEAFF	TGTGTCAGCATGTTTCTGCTGAACACTGAAGCTTTCTTT
-	TRBV3-1	TRBD2	TRBJ2-1	CASSQDRGGYNEQFF	TGTGCCAGCAGCCAAGATCGCGGGGGGTACAATGAGCAGTTCTTC
-	TRBV4-1	-	TRBJ1-3	CASSPMDSRYSGNTIYF	TGCGCCAGCAGCCCGATGGACAGCAGATACTCTGGAAACACCATATATTTT
once	TRBV2	TRBD1	TRBJ1-1	CASSIQGSYTEAFF	TGTGCCAGCAGTATACAGGGGTCGTACACTGAAGCTTTCTTT
many	TRBV5-1	-	TRBJ2-7	CASSFDHEQYF	TGCGCCAGCAGCTTTGACCACGAGCAGTACTTC
-	TRBV4-2	TRBD2	TRBJ2-7	CASSRKTSGVYEQYF	TGTGCCAGCAGCCGAAAGACTAGCGGGGTTTACGAGCAGTACTTC
-	TRBV7-2	TRBD1	TRBJ1-2	CASSLGFSPGGIGAAGYTF	TGTGCCAGCAGCTTAGGTTTTAGTCCAGGGGGCATCGGGGCTGCTGGCTACACCTTC
few	TRBV20-1	-	TRBJ1-2	CSAPRAGGNYGYTF	TGCAGTGCTCCCAGGGCAGGAGGTAACTATGGCTACACCTTC
-	TRBV5-1	TRBD1	TRBJ2-3	CASSPRQGRSTDTQYF	TGCGCCAGCAGCCCCCGACAGGGACGGAGCACAGATACGCAGTATTTT
-	TRBV7-8	TRBD1	TRBJ1-5	CASSLADRGNQPQHF	TGTGCCAGCAGCTTAGCGGACAGGGGAAATCAGCCCCAGCATTTT
-	TRBV27	-	TRBJ2-1	CASTISGGLPNEQFF	TGTGCCAGCACTATAAGTGGGGGCCTACCCAATGAGCAGTTCTTC
-	TRBV4-2	-	TRBJ2-7	CASSQDAGTYEQYF	TGTGCCAGCAGCCAAGATGCCGGAACCTACGAGCAGTACTTC
-	TRBV28	-	TRBJ2-1	CASSFILVTHNEQFF	TGTGCCAGCAGTTTCATACTAGTAACACACAATGAGCAGTTCTTC
many	TRBV12-3/TRBV12-4	-	TRBJ1-5	CASSQGSNQPQHF	TGTGCCAGCAGCCAGGGGAGCAATCAGCCCCAGCATTTT
-	TRBV3-1	TRBD2	TRBJ2-1	CASSQAGGPPGEQFF	TGTGCCAGCAGCCAAGCGGGAGGCCCACCGGGTGAGCAGTTCTTC
-	TRBV7-8	TRBD1	TRBJ2-5	CASSFQGVIYNEQYF	TGTGCCAGCAGCTTTCAGGGGGTTATCTACAATGAGCAGTACTTC
few	TRBV9	-	TRBJ1-2	CASSVEGAVGYTF	TGTGCCAGCAGCGTAGAAGGGGCTGTTGGCTACACCTTC
-	TRBV27	TRBD2	TRBJ2-5	CASSRWTSDETQYF	TGTGCCAGCAGCCGCTGGACTAGTGATGAGACCCAGTACTTC
-	TRBV20-1	TRBD2	TRBJ2-1	CSATPSGRATIDEQFF	TGCAGTGCTACGCCTAGCGGGAGGGCCACGATAGATGAGCAGTTCTTC
-	TRBV7-9	-	TRBJ2-3	CASSFRTEPTDTQYF	TGTGCCAGCAGCTTTAGGACAGAGCCCACAGATACGCAGTATTTT
-	TRBV4-3	-	TRBJ2-7	CASSPGASGTYEQYF	TGCGCCAGCAGCCCGGGGGCTAGCGGAACCTACGAGCAGTACTTC
-	TRBV5-1	TRBD2	TRBJ2-7	CASSSGLVPEQYF	TGCGCCAGCAGCTCCGGACTAGTCCCCGAGCAGTACTTC
few	TRBV20-1	TRBD1	TRBJ2-3	CSVAPQGVNTQYF	TGCAGTGTAGCACCCCAGGGGGTTAATACGCAGTATTTT
-	TRBV20-1	TRBD1	TRBJ2-7	CSARGTRTGAYEQYF	TGCAGTGCTAGAGGGACCCGGACAGGGGCCTACGAGCAGTACTTC
-	TRBV5-6	-	TRBJ2-7	CASSYTSPEQYF	TGTGCCAGCAGCTATACTTCGCCCGAGCAGTACTTC
-	TRBV6-2/TRBV6-3	TRBD2	TRBJ2-7	CASGGLAGVFSYEQYF	TGTGCCAGCGGGGGACTAGCGGGAGTTTTCTCCTACGAGCAGTACTTC
-	TRBV7-8	TRBD1	TRBJ1-5	CASSPQTGGHNQPQHF	TGTGCCAGCAGCCCCCAGACAGGGGGACACAATCAGCCCCAGCATTTT
few	TRBV6-7	-	TRBJ2-3	CASSAGRTADTQYF	TGTGCCAGCAGCGCGGGGCGGACAGCAGATACGCAGTATTTT
few	TRBV5-6	TRBD2	TRBJ2-1	CASSLSPSGSHYNEQFF	TGTGCCAGCAGCTTAAGTCCTAGCGGGAGCCACTACAATGAGCAGTTCTTC
few	TRBV12-3/TRBV12-4	TRBD1	TRBJ1-2	CASSPLAGGEYYGYTF	TGTGCCAGCAGTCCGTTGGCAGGGGGTGAATACTATGGCTACACCTTC